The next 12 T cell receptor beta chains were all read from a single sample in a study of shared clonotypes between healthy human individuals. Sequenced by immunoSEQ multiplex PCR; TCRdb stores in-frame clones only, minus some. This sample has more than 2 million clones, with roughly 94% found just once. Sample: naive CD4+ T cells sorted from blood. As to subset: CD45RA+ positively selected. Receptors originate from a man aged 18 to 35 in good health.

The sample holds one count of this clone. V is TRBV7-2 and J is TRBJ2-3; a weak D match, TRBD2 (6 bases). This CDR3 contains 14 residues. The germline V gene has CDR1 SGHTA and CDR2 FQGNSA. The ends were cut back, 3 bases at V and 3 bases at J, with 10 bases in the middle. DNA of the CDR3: TGTGCCAGCAGCTTCCAAGCGGGTACAGATACGCAGTATTTT. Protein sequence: CASSFQAGTDTQYF. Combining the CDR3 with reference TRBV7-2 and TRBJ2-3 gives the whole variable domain GAGVSQSPSNKVTEKGKDVELRCDPISGHTALYWYRQSLGQGLEFLIYFQGNSAPDKSGLPSDRFSAERTGGSVSTLTIQRTQQEDSAVYLCASSFQAGTDTQYFGPGTRLTVL.

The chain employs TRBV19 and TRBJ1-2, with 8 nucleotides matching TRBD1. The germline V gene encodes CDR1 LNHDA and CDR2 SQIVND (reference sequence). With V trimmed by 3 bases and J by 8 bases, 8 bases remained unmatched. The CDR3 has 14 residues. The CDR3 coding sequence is TGTGCCAGTAGTATCAGGGGGGACAGGTTCGGCTACACCTTC. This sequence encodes CASSIRGDRFGYTF.

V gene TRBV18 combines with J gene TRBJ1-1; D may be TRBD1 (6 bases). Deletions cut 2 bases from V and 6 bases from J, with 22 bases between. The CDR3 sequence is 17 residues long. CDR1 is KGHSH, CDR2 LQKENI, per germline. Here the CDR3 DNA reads TGTGCCAGCTCACCATTTAGGGACACTCTTGGGTACGCTGAAGCTTTCTTT. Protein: CASSPFRDTLGYAEAFF.

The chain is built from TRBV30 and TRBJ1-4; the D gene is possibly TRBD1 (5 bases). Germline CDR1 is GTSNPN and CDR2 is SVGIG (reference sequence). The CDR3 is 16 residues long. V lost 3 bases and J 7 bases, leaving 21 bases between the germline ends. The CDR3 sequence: CAWRGPLGPRGEKLFF. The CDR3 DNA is TGTGCCTGGAGGGGACCGTTGGGGCCTCGGGGTGAAAAACTGTTTTTT.

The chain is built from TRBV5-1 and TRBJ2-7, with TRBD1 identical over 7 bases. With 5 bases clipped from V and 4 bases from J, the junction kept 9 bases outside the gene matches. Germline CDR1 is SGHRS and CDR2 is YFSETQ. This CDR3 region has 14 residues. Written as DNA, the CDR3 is TGCGCCAGCAGATCGACCGGGACAGAGTACGAGCAGTACTTC. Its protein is CASRSTGTEYEQYF. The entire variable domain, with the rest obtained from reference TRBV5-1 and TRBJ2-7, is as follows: KAGVTQTPRYLIKTRGQQVTLSCSPISGHRSVSWYQQTPGQGLQFLFEYFSETQRNKGNFPGRFSGRQFSNSRSEMNVSTLELGDSALYLCASRSTGTEYEQYFGPGTRLTVT.

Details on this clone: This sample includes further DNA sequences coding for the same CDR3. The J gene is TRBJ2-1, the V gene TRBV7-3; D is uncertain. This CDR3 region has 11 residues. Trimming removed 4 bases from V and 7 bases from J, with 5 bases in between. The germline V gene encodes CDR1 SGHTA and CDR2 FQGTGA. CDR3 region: CASSSGNEQFF. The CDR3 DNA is TGTGCCAGCAGCTCTGGAAATGAGCAGTTCTTC.

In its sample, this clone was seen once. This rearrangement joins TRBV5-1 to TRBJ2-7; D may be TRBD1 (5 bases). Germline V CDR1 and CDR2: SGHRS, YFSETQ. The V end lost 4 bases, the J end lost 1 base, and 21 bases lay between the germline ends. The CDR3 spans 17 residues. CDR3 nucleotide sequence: TGCGCCAGCAGCATTTCGGATGCTGGTGGGGCGTCCTACGAGCAGTACTTC. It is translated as CASSISDAGGASYEQYF.

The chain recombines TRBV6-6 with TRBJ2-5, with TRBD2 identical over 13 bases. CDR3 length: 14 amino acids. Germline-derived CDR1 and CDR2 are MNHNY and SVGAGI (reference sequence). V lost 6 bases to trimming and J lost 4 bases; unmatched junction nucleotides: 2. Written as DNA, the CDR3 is TGTGCCAGCAGCCGGACTAGCGGGAGAGAGACCCAGTACTTC. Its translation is CASSRTSGRETQYF.

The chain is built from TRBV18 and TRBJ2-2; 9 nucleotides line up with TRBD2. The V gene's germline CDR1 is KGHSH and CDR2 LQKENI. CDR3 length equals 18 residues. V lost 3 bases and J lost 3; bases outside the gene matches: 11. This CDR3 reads CASSPRRGAGGYTGELFF. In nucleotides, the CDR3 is TGTGCCAGCTCACCGCGTCGGGGAGCGGGAGGTTACACCGGGGAGCTGTTTTTT.

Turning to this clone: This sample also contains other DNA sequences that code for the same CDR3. The CDR3 nucleotides are TGTGCCTGGAGTGCGGATTCACCCCTCCACTTT. Translation: CAWSADSPLHF. This rearrangement joins TRBV30 to TRBJ1-6, with D uncertain. CDR3 size: 11 residues. V shed 1 base and J shed 8 bases, with 3 bases lying between them. From germline, CDR1 is GTSNPN and CDR2 SVGIG (reference sequence).

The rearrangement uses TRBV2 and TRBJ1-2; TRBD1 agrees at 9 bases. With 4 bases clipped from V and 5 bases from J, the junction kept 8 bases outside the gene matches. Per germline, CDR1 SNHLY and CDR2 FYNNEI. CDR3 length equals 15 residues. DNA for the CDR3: TGTGCCAGCAGTGGTGGGACAGGGCCTGAATATGGCTACACCTTC. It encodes CASSGGTGPEYGYTF.

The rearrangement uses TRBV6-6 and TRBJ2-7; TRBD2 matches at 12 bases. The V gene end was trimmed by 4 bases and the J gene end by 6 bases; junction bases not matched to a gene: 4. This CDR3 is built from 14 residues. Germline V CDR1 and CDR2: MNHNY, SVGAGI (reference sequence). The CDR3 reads CASSWTSGTGEQYF. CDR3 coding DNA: TGTGCCAGCAGTTGGACTAGCGGGACTGGCGAGCAGTACTTC.